The source of this T cell receptor beta chain is a study of blood T cells in healthy people across ages. Study results and limitations: Possibly, changes in expanded clonotypes were confounded because donor CMV status was unknown. The fall in TCR beta diversity per million T cells was roughly linear with age.

The use of a sample-barcoded 5' primer and a J-beta primer mix characterized a second PCR of roughly 6 to 12 cycles. TCRdb used MiXCR to reprocess the 5' RACE reads, holding one entry per CDR3 protein. The sample has 600,000 or so distinct CDR3 sequences; roughly 21% are singletons. Many counts were recorded for this clonotype. Its antigen is not identified. The V end lost 0 bases, the J end lost 2 bases, and 7 bases lay between the germline ends. Germline V lookup: CDR1 ENHRY, CDR2 SYGVKD. This CDR3 is 14 amino acids long. There were at least 5 micrograms of total RNA extracted from every sample. The chain links TRBV10-3 to TRBJ2-5; D is possibly TRBD2 (6 bases). This receptor was taken from a man in his sixties or seventies in good health. Input material: blood. This CDR3 reads CAISESTRQETQYF. For the CDR3, the DNA is TGTGCCATCAGTGAGTCGACTAGACAAGAGACCCAGTACTTC.